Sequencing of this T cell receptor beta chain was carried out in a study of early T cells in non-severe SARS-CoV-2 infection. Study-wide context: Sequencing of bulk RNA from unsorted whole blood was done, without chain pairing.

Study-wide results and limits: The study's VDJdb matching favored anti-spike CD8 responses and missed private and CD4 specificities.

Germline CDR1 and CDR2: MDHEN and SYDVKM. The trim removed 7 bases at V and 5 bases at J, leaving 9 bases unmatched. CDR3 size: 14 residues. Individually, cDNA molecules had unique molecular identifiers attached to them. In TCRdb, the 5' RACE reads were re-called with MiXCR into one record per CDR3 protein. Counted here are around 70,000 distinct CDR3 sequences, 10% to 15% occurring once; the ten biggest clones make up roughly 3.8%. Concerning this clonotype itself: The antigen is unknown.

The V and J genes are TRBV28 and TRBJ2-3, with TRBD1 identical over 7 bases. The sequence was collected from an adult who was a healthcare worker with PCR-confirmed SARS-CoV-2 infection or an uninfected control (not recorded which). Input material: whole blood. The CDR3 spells CASNLVGGKDTQYF. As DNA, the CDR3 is TGTGCCAGCAACCTGGTAGGGGGCAAAGATACGCAGTATTTT.